Shown below are 31 T cell receptor beta chains from a single sample sequenced in a study of T cells after yellow fever vaccination. In TCRdb, the 5' RACE reads were re-called with MiXCR into one record per CDR3 protein. The sample includes about 210,000 distinct CDR3 sequences, less than 3.5% seen only once; the top ten take about 3.3%. The source material was CD4+ T cells sorted from PBMCs, sampled 10 days after the yellow fever booster vaccination. These receptor sequences come from a man aged 18 to 29 who received the YFV17D yellow fever vaccine.

The table lists this clonotype with a few counts. This chain connects TRBV3-2 to TRBJ2-1; the listed D gene, TRBD1, was not tested against the DNA. TRBV3-2 is annotated as a pseudogene. The CDR3 spans 17 residues. The CDR3: CASGQGFGTGGLREQFF. The CDR3 nucleotides read TGTGCCAGCGGCCAAGGGTTCGGGACAGGGGGATTGAGGGAGCAGTTCTTC.

This chain uses TRBV7-2 with TRBJ1-2, with D uncertain. V lost 0 bases, J lost 6 bases, and 11 bases lay in between. The CDR3 length is 14 residues. The germline gives CDR1 SGHTA, CDR2 FQGNSA. The CDR3, as DNA: TGTGCCAGCAGCTTAGCGGCCGGGAGGGATGGCTACACCTTC. Residues: CASSLAAGRDGYTF.

This clonotype occurred a few times. This chain links TRBV7-2 with TRBJ2-4; D possibly uses TRBD1 or TRBD2 (5 bases each). The germline CDR1 and CDR2 sequences are SGHTA and FQGNSA. V lost 5 bases to trimming and J lost 5 bases, with 13 bases between them. This CDR3 has 14 residues. CDR3 region: CASSRGGRENIQYF. For the CDR3, the DNA is TGTGCCAGCAGCCGCGGAGGCAGGGAAAACATTCAGTACTTC.

This clonotype was recorded a few times. J is TRBJ1-1 and V is TRBV5-1; 8 bases are shared with TRBD1. Looked up from germline, CDR1 is SGHRS and CDR2 is YFSETQ. This CDR3 comprises 14 residues. The ends lost 7 bases at V and 2 bases at J; junction bases unmatched: 7. CDR3 residues: CASGSDRVNTEAFF. In nucleotides, the CDR3 is TGCGCCAGCGGATCGGACAGGGTCAACACTGAAGCTTTCTTT.

In its sample, this clonotype was seen many times. This sequence joins TRBV5-1 and TRBJ2-1, with 11 bases matching TRBD2. CDR3 length: 17 amino acids. Germline CDR1 SGHRS, CDR2 YFSETQ. The V and J ends lost 4 bases and 5 bases, in that order; junction bases with no gene match: 11. As DNA, the CDR3 is TGCGCCAGCAGCCTGGCCCGTCTAGCGGGGGGCCACAATGAGCAGTTCTTC. Its protein is CASSLARLAGGHNEQFF.

The sample holds a few counts of this clonotype. The CDR3 DNA sequence: TGTGCCAGCAGTTCAGAAGGGGGTACCTCAACTAATGAAAAACTGTTTTTT. Its translation: CASSSEGGTSTNEKLFF. The chain carries TRBV27 and TRBJ1-4, with D maybe TRBD1 (6 bases). Germline V CDR1 and CDR2: MNHEY, SMNVEV (reference sequence). With 4 bases removed from V and 0 bases from J, the gap between germline ends came to 15 bases. This CDR3 comprises 17 residues.

This clonotype occurred many times. The chain employs TRBV7-9 and TRBJ2-1, with 11 bases that match TRBD2. Germline loops: CDR1 SEHNR, CDR2 FQNEAQ (reference sequence). The CDR3 consists of 16 residues. The V segment lost 4 bases and the J segment 9 bases; nucleotides outside the gene matches: 11. The CDR3 coding sequence is TGTGCCAGCAGCTCCCTTAGCGGGGGGGGATTGAGTGAGCAGTTCTTC. This gives the protein CASSSLSGGGLSEQFF.

This clonotype was recorded at least ten times. This chain connects TRBV2 to TRBJ2-2, with 8 bases lining up with TRBD1. This CDR3 contains 16 residues. Germline V CDR1 and CDR2: SNHLY, FYNNEI. The V segment lost 6 bases and the J segment 1 base; nucleotides outside the gene matches: 7. The CDR3 region has the DNA TGTGCCAGCAGCGAATTCGGACAGGGGAACACCGGGGAGCTGTTTTTT. Amino acids: CASSEFGQGNTGELFF.

This clonotype was counted ten times or more. This chain links TRBV27 with TRBJ2-1; the match to TRBD2 covers 10 bases. Germline lookup yields CDR1 MNHEY and CDR2 SMNVEV (reference sequence). After removal of 3 bases from V and 8 bases from J, the junction contained 7 bases not matched to a gene. This CDR3 comprises 15 residues. CDR3 region: CASSFKRGGRDEQFF. The CDR3 DNA sequence: TGTGCCAGCAGTTTTAAGCGGGGGGGCCGGGATGAGCAGTTCTTC.

This clonotype was seen at least ten times. The chain links TRBV5-4 to TRBJ2-7; TRBD1 matches 8 bases. Germline lookup yields CDR1 SGHNT and CDR2 YYREEE (reference sequence). The CDR3 extends over 14 amino acids. V shed 4 bases, J shed 6 bases, and the junction held 9 bases outside the gene matches. CDR3 coding DNA: TGTGCCAGCAGCCCGGACAGGGAGGCGGGCGAGCAGTACTTC. Its translation is CASSPDREAGEQYF.

In its sample, this clonotype was seen a few times. The V and J genes are TRBV5-6 and TRBJ1-5; D gene uncertain. The CDR3 spans 16 residues. In germline, CDR1 is SGHDT, CDR2 YYEEEE. The ends were cut back, 1 base at V and 0 bases at J, with 11 bases in the middle. The CDR3 here is CASSLWAAFSNQPQHF. CDR3 nucleotide sequence: TGTGCCAGCAGCTTGTGGGCAGCCTTTAGCAATCAGCCCCAGCATTTT.

This clonotype appeared many times. The V gene is TRBV7-9, the J gene TRBJ1-2; TRBD1 aligns across 8 bases. The germline gives CDR1 SEHNR, CDR2 FQNEAQ (reference sequence). The CDR3 is made up of 15 amino acids. Trimming took 5 bases from V and 5 from J; bases not matched to a gene: 10. The CDR3 loop is CASSQTGGRGYGYTF. The DNA for the CDR3 is TGTGCCAGCAGCCAAACAGGGGGACGAGGGTATGGCTACACCTTC.

This clonotype has just a few counts. This sequence joins TRBV12-3 or TRBV12-4 and TRBJ2-3; D might be TRBD1 (5 bases). Trimming took off 6 bases at V and 5 bases at J, with 12 bases between the two ends. The length of the CDR3 is 13 residues. CDR3 loop: CASSQGTKDTQYF. DNA of the CDR3: TGTGCCAGCAGCCAGGGAACCAAAGATACGCAGTATTTT.

V and J are TRBV5-4 and TRBJ2-3; 8 bases are shared with TRBD1. Germline CDR1 is SGHNT and CDR2 is YYREEE (reference sequence). V was pared by 0 bases and J by 3 bases, with 9 bases of the junction left unmatched. The CDR3 totals 17 residues. The DNA of the CDR3 is TGTGCCAGCAGCTTGGGGGCAGGGGGCAAGGAAACAGATACGCAGTATTTT. This gives the protein CASSLGAGGKETDTQYF.

V is TRBV11-2 and J is TRBJ2-7, with D hard to call. Germline assignment: CDR1 SGHAT and CDR2 FQNNGV. This CDR3 has 13 amino acids. Trimming pared 5 bases from V and 3 bases from J, leaving 11 bases between. CDR3 DNA sequence: TGTGCCAGCAGCGACTCTGGTCACTACGAGCAGTACGTC. Encoded protein: CASSDSGHYEQYV.

This clonotype has ten or more counts. The J gene is TRBJ2-3, the V gene TRBV7-2; the D is unclear. V lost 6 bases and J lost 0, with 13 bases in between. The germline V gene encodes CDR1 SGHTA and CDR2 FQGNSA. The CDR3 consists of 15 residues. The DNA for the CDR3 is TGTGCCAGCAGTAGACAAATTAAAAGCACAGATACGCAGTATTTT. Protein sequence: CASSRQIKSTDTQYF.

The chain carries TRBV3-1 and TRBJ1-5; D perhaps matches TRBD1 (6 bases). Trimming took 1 base from V and 4 from J, leaving 11 bases between them. Germline assignment: CDR1 LGHDT and CDR2 YNNKEL (reference sequence). The CDR3 covers 15 residues. The DNA of the CDR3 is TGTGCCAGCAGCCAAGCAGGGACAACGAATCAGCCCCAGCATTTT. Translating gives CASSQAGTTNQPQHF.

This clonotype was seen at least ten times. CDR3 DNA sequence: TGCGCCAGCAGCCTTGGACCGGGTAAGAACACTGAAGCTTTCTTT. It encodes CASSLGPGKNTEAFF. V is TRBV5-1 and J is TRBJ1-1; D uncertain. The CDR3 has 15 amino acids. Germline CDR1 is SGHRS and CDR2 is YFSETQ. The ends were cut back, 4 bases at V and 1 base at J, with 14 bases in the middle.

The chain uses TRBV18 and TRBJ2-7; TRBD2 might be the D (5 bases). Deletions cut 3 bases from V and 7 bases from J, with 13 bases between. Germline-derived CDR1 and CDR2 are KGHSH and LQKENI. CDR3 length: 13 residues. Here the CDR3 DNA reads TGTGCCAGCTCACCGGGCTCGGGGATTGAGCAGTACGTC. Translating gives CASSPGSGIEQYV.

This clonotype has a count of ten or more. The chain has TRBV12-3 or TRBV12-4 and TRBJ2-6, with a weak D call TRBD1 (6 bases). Trimming took 6 bases from V and 1 from J, leaving 13 bases between them. The CDR3 totals 16 residues. CDR3 residues: CASSLVRGSGANVLTF. The CDR3 DNA sequence: TGTGCCAGCAGCTTGGTTAGGGGGTCTGGGGCCAACGTCCTGACTTTC.

This chain joins TRBV6-5 and TRBJ2-7, with D tentatively TRBD1 or TRBD2 (5 bases each). Trimming left V 6 bases short and J 5 bases short, with 17 bases between. Germline CDR1 MNHEY, CDR2 SVGAGI. The CDR3 consists of 14 residues. The CDR3 coding sequence is TGTGCCAGCAGCCCGGGACGGGTGGTCCACGAGCAGTACGTC. It yields the protein CASSPGRVVHEQYV.

This sequence joins TRBV12-3 or TRBV12-4 and TRBJ2-3; tentatively, D is TRBD1 or TRBD2 (5 bases each). The CDR3 extends over 15 amino acids. Trimming took 4 bases from V and 4 from J, leaving 15 bases between them. CDR3 sequence (DNA): TGTGCCAGCAGTTCTGGGACCGAGAGGGCAGATACGCAGTATTTT. The encoded protein is CASSSGTERADTQYF.

The chain joins TRBV18 to TRBJ2-1; D is perhaps TRBD1 (5 bases). Per germline, CDR1 KGHSH and CDR2 LQKENI. The CDR3 runs 16 residues. Trimming removed 6 bases from V and 7 bases from J, with 22 bases in between. The CDR3 sequence is CASSKGLVRESNEQFF. CDR3 nucleotide sequence: TGTGCCAGCTCGAAAGGCTTGGTCAGGGAATCTAATGAGCAGTTCTTC.

This clonotype was counted at least ten times. V and J are TRBV6-2 or TRBV6-3 and TRBJ1-5, with D unclear. Per the germline V gene, CDR1 is MNHEY and CDR2 is SVGEGT. The V end lost 5 bases, the J end lost 5 bases, and 10 bases lay between the germline ends. The CDR3 spans 13 residues. The CDR3 nucleotides are TGTGCCAGCAGTGAGACAACTTATCAGCCCCAGCATTTT. It is translated as CASSETTYQPQHF.

There are a few counts of this clonotype. In DNA, the CDR3 is TGTGCCAGCAGTGAAGGTAGGGCCTGCTCCTACGAGCAGTACGTC. Residues: CASSEGRACSYEQYV. The rearrangement links TRBV25-1 to TRBJ2-7; D is undetermined. Germline lookup yields CDR1 MGHDK and CDR2 SYGVNS. The ends were cut back, 2 bases at V and 0 bases at J, with 11 bases in the middle. This CDR3 comprises 15 residues.

In its sample, this clonotype was seen a few times. This chain joins TRBV4-3 and TRBJ1-2; D gene uncertain. Germline loops: CDR1 LGHNA, CDR2 YSLEER. The V end was cut by 0 bases, the J end by 4 bases, with 12 bases between. The CDR3 spans 15 residues. CDR3: CASSQDEGRPYGYTF. The CDR3 coding sequence is TGCGCCAGCAGCCAAGATGAAGGTAGGCCCTATGGCTACACCTTC.

This clonotype was seen at least ten times. V usage is TRBV3-1 and J usage is TRBJ2-1, with TRBD1 matching 9 bases. Per the germline V gene, CDR1 is LGHDT and CDR2 is YNNKEL (reference sequence). The CDR3 is 16 residues long. Trimming removed 3 bases from V and 6 bases from J; junction bases left unmatched: 9. CDR3 sequence (DNA): TGTGCCAGCAGCCAGGCCCGGGACAGGGTGGCCAATGAGCAGTTCTTC. Translated: CASSQARDRVANEQFF.

This clonotype has a count of ten or more. This chain uses TRBV7-3 with TRBJ1-1; possible D gene TRBD1, 6 bases. This CDR3 comprises 14 residues. Germline V lookup: CDR1 SGHTA, CDR2 FQGTGA. V was trimmed by 6 bases and J by 4 bases, leaving 15 bases between them. Here the CDR3 reads CASSSWWGATEAFF. CDR3 sequence (DNA): TGTGCCAGCAGTTCCTGGTGGGGGGCCACTGAAGCTTTCTTT.

This clonotype was found many times. The J gene is TRBJ2-2, the V gene TRBV12-3 or TRBV12-4; weak D call: TRBD1 (6 bases). V was pared by 6 bases and J by 7 bases, with 18 bases between. This CDR3 has 15 amino acids. The CDR3 DNA follows: TGTGCCAGCAGGGTCCGGGACAAGGCCTACGGGGAGCTGTTTTTT. It specifies CASRVRDKAYGELFF.

Ten or more counts support this clonotype. V usage is TRBV6-2 or TRBV6-3 and J usage is TRBJ2-4; no firm D call. Germline loops: CDR1 MNHEY, CDR2 SVGEGT. The V and J ends lost 2 bases and 1 base respectively, with 9 bases between them. The CDR3 totals 15 residues. CDR3 DNA sequence: TGTGCCAGCAGTTACAGGGCCCTTGCCAAAAACATTCAGTACTTC. Its translation: CASSYRALAKNIQYF.

This clonotype was seen a handful of times. The chain links TRBV18 to TRBJ1-2; D remains unclear. V was clipped by 6 bases and J by 0 bases, with 8 bases between them. The germline V gene encodes CDR1 KGHSH and CDR2 LQKENI. The CDR3 covers 13 residues. For the CDR3, the DNA is TGTGCCAGCTCTTCGGGTGCTAACTATGGCTACACCTTC. Its protein is CASSSGANYGYTF.